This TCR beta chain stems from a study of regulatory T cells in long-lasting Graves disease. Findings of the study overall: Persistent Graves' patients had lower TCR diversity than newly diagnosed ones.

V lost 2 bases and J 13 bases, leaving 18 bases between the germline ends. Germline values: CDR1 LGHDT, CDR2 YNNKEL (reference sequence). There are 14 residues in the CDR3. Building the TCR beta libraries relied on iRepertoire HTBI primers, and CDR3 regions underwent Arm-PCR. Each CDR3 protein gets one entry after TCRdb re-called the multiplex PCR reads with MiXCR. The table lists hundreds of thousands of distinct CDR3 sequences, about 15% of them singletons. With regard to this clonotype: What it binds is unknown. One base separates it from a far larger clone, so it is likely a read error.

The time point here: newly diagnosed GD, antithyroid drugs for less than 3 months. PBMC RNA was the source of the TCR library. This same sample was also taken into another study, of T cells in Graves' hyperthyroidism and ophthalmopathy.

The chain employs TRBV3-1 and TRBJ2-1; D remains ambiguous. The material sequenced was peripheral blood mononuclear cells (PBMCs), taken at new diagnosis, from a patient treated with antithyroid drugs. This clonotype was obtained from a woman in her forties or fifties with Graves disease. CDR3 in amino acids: CASSQLETLETQFF. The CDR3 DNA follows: TGTGCCAGCAGCCAACTAGAGACCCTCGAGACCCAGTTCTTC.